The entry below describes one TCR beta chain. As yet, its antigen is unknown. Regions amplified from RNA transcripts were the TCR beta CDR3 regions. HTBI primers were the set used in a first-round RT-PCR of the TCR CDR3. TCRdb re-analysed the multiplex PCR reads in MiXCR, keeping a single row per CDR3 protein. Among over 300,000 distinct CDR3 sequences listed, approximately 13% were seen once. This sample holds PBMCs from 8.5 to 10 ml fresh peripheral blood. The data originate from a study of T cells in Graves' hyperthyroidism and ophthalmopathy. Findings and caveats of the study: Blood also held most thyroid clonotypes expanded beyond 0.001. Ophthalmopathy, as predicted by the model, came a median 6.5 months after the prediction.

CDR1 and CDR2 (germline): MNHEY, SMNVEV (reference sequence). The junction had 14 bases not matched to a gene; V was cut back by 4 bases and J by 6 bases. The CDR3 runs to 16 residues. This TCR derives from a woman aged 55-69 years with Graves' hyperthyroidism. The sequenced sample was blood. This chain connects TRBV27 to TRBJ2-7; TRBD2 agrees at 8 bases. The CDR3 protein is CASSSRRGGEGVEQYF. CDR3 nucleotide sequence: TGTGCCAGCAGTTCCCGCCGGGGGGGGGAGGGCGTCGAGCAGTACTTC.